This T cell receptor (beta chain) was recovered during a study of blood T cell repertoires in COVID-19. Study as a whole: T cells, B-cell-depleted T cells, or PBMCs supplied cDNA or gDNA.

The germline V gene has CDR1 LGHNA and CDR2 YSLEER. V was pared by 0 bases and J by 8 bases, with 6 bases of the junction left unmatched. The length of the CDR3 is 15 residues. As handled by the study authors: Reference gene primer amplification yielded estimated nucleated cell counts. The repertoire was sequenced with immunoSEQ multiplex PCR; TCRdb's copy has only in-frame clones and lacks some. V and J calls and clone size come straight from that table; D and trimming were deduced from the DNA. The sample includes about 270,000 clones, 88% of them seen just once. The sample holds one count of this clone. Cohort assignment relied on participant-reported clinical history.

This chain links TRBV4-3 with TRBJ1-2, with 10 bases fitting TRBD1. Material: PBMCs or T cells enriched from blood (not recorded which). The receptor's source is a woman between 50 and 59 years old who had recovered from COVID-19. The CDR3 DNA sequence: TGCGCCAGCAGCCAAGATCGGGACAGGGGCAGGGGCTACACCTTC. This gives the protein CASSQDRDRGRGYTF.